Included here is one TCR beta chain sequence, with context. This record comes from a study of blood T cell repertoires in COVID-19. Measured with immunoSEQ multiplex PCR; TCRdb has only the in-frame clones, and not every one. The data contain about 150,000 clones, less than 95% of them singletons. The V and J ends lost 2 bases and 5 bases, in that order; junction bases with no gene match: 9. CDR1 and CDR2 from the germline V gene are LGHNA and YNFKEQ. The CDR3 contains 17 residues. This chain links TRBV4-2 with TRBJ2-3; 11 positions agree with TRBD2. The sequence was obtained from a man in his forties or fifties with acute or convalescent COVID-19. Material: peripheral blood. The CDR3 is CASSQFGLAGGEDTQYF. The CDR3 DNA sequence: TGTGCCAGCAGCCAATTTGGTTTAGCGGGGGGGGAAGATACGCAGTATTTT.